A single sample is the source of the 9 T cell receptor beta chains below, sequenced in a study of OX40 agonist ivuxolimab in advanced cancers. Clones were read by immunoSEQ multiplex PCR, and TCRdb kept only the in-frame ones, dropping some. Altogether roughly 64,000 clones are present, less than 95% being singletons, with the ten largest covering about 0.4%. Sample: CD4+ or CD8+ T cells sorted from blood, taken in a trial of the OX40 agonist ivuxolimab. The receptors come from an adult with an advanced solid tumor such as melanoma, head and neck, liver or kidney cancer.

The V and J genes are TRBV5-6 and TRBJ1-2; tentative D call: TRBD1 (5 bases). This CDR3 has 13 residues. V lost 3 bases to trimming and J lost 5 bases, with 11 bases between them. Germline CDR1 and CDR2: SGHDT and YYEEEE. The CDR3 DNA reads as TGTGCCAGCAGCTCCACCCCAGGGTATGGCTACACCTTC. Protein sequence: CASSSTPGYGYTF.

This chain joins TRBV30 and TRBJ2-2; 7 nucleotides line up with TRBD1. V lost 5 bases to trimming and J lost 6 bases; unmatched junction nucleotides: 6. Germline V gene sequence: CDR1 GTSNPN, CDR2 SVGIG (reference sequence). The CDR3 is 13 residues long. CDR3 nucleotides: TGTGCCTGGGACAGGGATGTTTCCGGGGAGCTGTTTTTT. This codes for CAWDRDVSGELFF.

In this sample, this clone turned up once. The chain links TRBV7-2 to TRBJ2-5, with a weak D call TRBD1 (6 bases). V was clipped by 2 bases and J by 5 bases, with 12 bases between them. Germline CDR1 SGHTA, CDR2 FQGNSA. CDR3 length: 14 residues. The CDR3 region has the DNA TGTGCCAGCAGCTTAAGGCAGGGGTTGGAGACCCAGTACTTC. As protein: CASSLRQGLETQYF.

The J gene is TRBJ2-5, the V gene TRBV4-1, with 8 bases aligning to TRBD1. The J call could be wrong; TRBJ2-7 is a better fit for the DNA end. CDR3 size: 16 residues. Germline CDR1 and CDR2: MGHRA and YSYEKL. The DNA for the CDR3 is TGCGCCAGCAGCCAAGGTGGAAGGACAGGGATCGACGAGCAGTACTTC. Protein sequence: CASSQGGRTGIDEQYF.

This sequence joins TRBV4-3 and TRBJ2-7, with D uncertain. V lost 0 bases and J lost 5, with 14 bases in between. The CDR3 has 15 amino acids. Germline V gene data show CDR1 as LGHNA and CDR2 as YSLEER. The CDR3 loop reads CASSQDKIYANEQYF. The CDR3 nucleotides read TGCGCCAGCAGCCAAGATAAAATTTACGCGAACGAGCAGTACTTC.

Worth noting for this clone: At one end the junction does not follow the germline gene, possibly because of a read error. The chain employs TRBV28 and TRBJ2-5; TRBD1 or TRBD2 may be the D gene (5 bases each). This CDR3 is 15 amino acids long. The germline gives CDR1 MDHEN, CDR2 SYDVKM. The CDR3 region has the DNA TGTGCCAGCAGCTTATCCCGGGGCGTCCAAGAGACCCAGTACTTC. This gives the protein CASSLSRGVQETQYF.

The gene calls are TRBV10-3 and TRBJ1-1; D is unresolved. V shed 7 bases and J shed 0 bases, with 3 bases lying between them. The CDR3 has 11 amino acids. Germline CDR1 ENHRY, CDR2 SYGVKD. The CDR3 nucleotides read TGTGCCATCATGGTGAACACTGAAGCTTTCTTT. Translation: CAIMVNTEAFF.

The V call is TRBV18, the J call TRBJ2-7, with D perhaps TRBD2 (6 bases). Between the trimmed V and J ends, which lost 6 bases and 2 bases, there was a span of 11 bases. The CDR3 spans 13 residues. Germline CDR1 and CDR2: KGHSH and LQKENI. CDR3 amino acids: CASSSGTAYEQYF. Here the CDR3 DNA reads TGTGCCAGCTCGTCCGGGACTGCCTACGAGCAGTACTTC.

This rearrangement joins TRBV15 to TRBJ2-2; no clear D. CDR3 size: 13 residues. V was clipped by 0 bases and J by 6 bases, with 5 bases between them. Germline V gives CDR1 LNHNV, CDR2 YYDKDF (reference sequence). The CDR3 loop is CATSRDFAGELFF. CDR3 DNA sequence: TGTGCCACCAGCAGAGACTTTGCCGGGGAGCTGTTTTTT.